This T cell receptor (beta chain) was found in a study of T-cell reconstitution after alpha-beta-depleted transplantation in children. This CDR3 contains 16 residues. Trimming took 2 bases from V and 5 from J; bases not matched to a gene: 10. CDR1 and CDR2 (germline): SGHRS, YFSETQ. General observations from the study: Expanded graft clones numbering several hundred reportedly gave rise to alpha-beta T cells about two months after transplant. From surviving recipient T cells and thymic progenitors came the high day-60 TCRbeta diversity observed in some patients.

Worth noting for this clonotype: The antigen is undetermined.

Preparation of the TCRbeta library was carried out with unique molecular identifiers. TCRdb redid the calling of the PCR reads with MiXCR, one entry per CDR3 protein. The sample shows some 830,000 distinct CDR3 sequences, roughly 15% of them seen only once. The receptor was derived from a male patient younger than 18 who had a stem cell transplant for acute lymphoblastic leukemia, so the T cells may come from the graft donor. The source material was PBMCs, mostly from graft donor cells, sampled 360 days after TCRalphabeta/CD19-depleted stem cell transplant. The chain employs TRBV5-1 and TRBJ2-7; 10 bases are shared with TRBD2. The CDR3 reads CASSLLFGLADNEQYF. The CDR3 DNA reads TGCGCCAGCAGCTTATTATTTGGACTAGCGGATAACGAGCAGTACTTC.